The 5 T cell receptor beta chains given below trace back to one sample, sequenced in a study of regulatory T cells in long-lasting Graves disease. Indicated time point: persistent/refractory GD, antithyroid drugs over 5 years with positive TRAb. PBMC RNA served as the TCR library source. iRepertoire HTBI primers and Arm-PCR of CDR3 regions built TCR beta libraries. TCRdb itself ran the multiplex PCR reads through MiXCR, one entry per CDR3 protein. The sample consists of more than 300,000 distinct CDR3 sequences, 20% to 25% of them appearing once. Specimen: peripheral blood mononuclear cells (PBMCs), collected when the disease was refractory, from a patient treated with antithyroid drugs. These receptors came from a woman between 40 and 50 years old with Graves disease.

This chain links TRBV5-6 with TRBJ1-3; 10 bases are shared with TRBD1. CDR1 SGHDT and CDR2 YYEEEE come from the germline V gene. This CDR3 is 15 amino acids long. The V gene end was trimmed by 5 bases and the J gene end by 0 bases; junction bases not matched to a gene: 2. The CDR3 sequence: CASRGQGISGNTIYF. The CDR3 DNA follows: TGTGCCAGCAGGGGACAGGGGATCTCTGGAAACACCATATATTTT.

This clonotype came up many times. The chain recombines TRBV12-3 or TRBV12-4 with TRBJ2-2; tentatively, D is TRBD1 (7 bases). This CDR3 has 16 residues. V lost 8 bases and J 6 bases, leaving 22 bases between the germline ends. CDR3 coding DNA: TGTGCCAGCGTCCCAGGGGGGTTTGTCAAATCCGGGGAGCTGTTTTTT. It specifies CASVPGGFVKSGELFF.

Concerning this clonotype itself: A much larger clone lies a single base off, so this may be a read error. The chain combines TRBV12-3 or TRBV12-4 with TRBJ2-5; 7 bases match TRBD1. The CDR3 is 13 amino acids. V dropped 4 bases and J dropped 5; count of bases not matched to a gene: 4. CDR3 in DNA: TGTGCCAGCAGTTCGACAGGGCACGAGACCCAGTACTTC. It encodes CASSSTGHETQYF.

The rearrangement uses TRBV4-1 and TRBJ2-5, with TRBD2 matching 15 bases. Germline V gene data show CDR1 as MGHRA and CDR2 as YSYEKL. Trimming cost V 3 bases and J 3 bases; bases outside gene matches: 11. The CDR3 has 19 amino acids. The CDR3 spells CASSQLGLAGGLWEETQYF. DNA for the CDR3: TGCGCCAGCAGCCAGCTAGGACTAGCGGGAGGGCTTTGGGAAGAGACCCAGTACTTC.

The gene calls are TRBV6-5 and TRBJ2-2; TRBD1 might be the D (6 bases). The V end lost 0 bases, the J end lost 0 bases, and 14 bases lay between the germline ends. There are 18 residues in the CDR3. Germline loops: CDR1 MNHEY, CDR2 SVGAGI. The CDR3 loop is CASSYSGGPFANTGELFF. The DNA for the CDR3 is TGTGCCAGCAGTTACTCAGGGGGTCCGTTCGCGAACACCGGGGAGCTGTTTTTT.